Shown below are 14 T cell receptor beta chains from a single sample sequenced in a study of tumour-infiltrating T cells in Burkitt lymphoma. Libraries were prepared by immunoSEQ multiplex PCR; TCRdb keeps only in-frame clonotypes and omits some of them. This table holds 15,000 to 20,000 clones, roughly 80% found once. The sequencing input was tumor tissue. These receptors were obtained from a human donor with diffuse large B-cell lymphoma.

The rearrangement uses TRBV12-5 and TRBJ1-1, with D possibly being TRBD1 (6 bases). V shed 6 bases and J shed 10 bases, with 18 bases lying between them. There are 13 residues in the CDR3. Germline V gives CDR1 LGHNT, CDR2 FRNRAP. CDR3 nucleotides: TGTGCTAGTGGGCCGACAGGTTTATCGGGAGCTTTCTTT. This sequence encodes CASGPTGLSGAFF.

The chain combines TRBV7-2 with TRBJ1-1, with D hard to call. From germline, CDR1 is SGHTA and CDR2 FQGNSA. This CDR3 has 12 residues. Trimming took 5 bases from V and 5 from J, leaving 9 bases between them. The CDR3 is CASSPRATEAFF. CDR3 sequence (DNA): TGTGCCAGCAGCCCCCGTGCGACTGAAGCTTTCTTT. Filled out from reference TRBV7-2 and TRBJ1-1, the complete variable domain reads GAGVSQSPSNKVTEKGKDVELRCDPISGHTALYWYRQSLGQGLEFLIYFQGNSAPDKSGLPSDRFSAERTGGSVSTLTIQRTQQEDSAVYLCASSPRATEAFFGQGTRLTVV.

J is TRBJ1-6 and V is TRBV4-2, with 7 bases that match TRBD1. The CDR3 totals 17 residues. Trimming cost V 0 bases and J 2 bases; bases outside gene matches: 4. Germline CDR1 is LGHNA and CDR2 is YNFKEQ. CDR3 sequence: CASSQEVGQTYNSPLHF. The DNA of the CDR3 is TGTGCCAGCAGCCAAGAAGTGGGACAGACCTATAATTCACCCCTCCACTTT.

J is TRBJ2-1 and V is TRBV9, with 11 bases fitting TRBD2. This CDR3 has 16 amino acids. Germline trimming cut 1 base from V and 7 bases from J; bases unmatched to any gene: 7. CDR1 is SGDLS, CDR2 YYNGEE, per germline. For the CDR3, the DNA is TGTGCCAGCAGCGTAAGCAGTCTAGCGGGAGGAAATGAGCAGTTCTTC. It specifies CASSVSSLAGGNEQFF.

A few counts support this clone. V gene TRBV14 combines with J gene TRBJ2-7; D might be TRBD1 (5 bases). V was clipped by 0 bases and J by 1 base, with 13 bases between them. This CDR3 has 16 residues. In germline, CDR1 is SGHDN, CDR2 FVKESK. The CDR3 is CASSQDQGLKSYEQYF. DNA of the CDR3: TGTGCCAGCAGCCAAGATCAGGGCCTTAAATCCTACGAGCAGTACTTC. Drawing the rest from reference TRBV14 and TRBJ2-7, the complete variable domain is EAGVTQFPSHSVIEKGQTVTLRCDPISGHDNLYWYRRVMGKEIKFLLHFVKESKQDESGMPNNRFLAERTGGTYSTLKVQPAELEDSGVYFCASSQDQGLKSYEQYFGPGTRLTVT.

This rearrangement joins TRBV5-6 to TRBJ2-1; D remains ambiguous. Germline values: CDR1 SGHDT, CDR2 YYEEEE. V lost 0 bases and J 6 bases, leaving 1 base between the germline ends. The CDR3 spans 11 residues. The CDR3 loop is CASSLANEQFF. The CDR3 DNA reads TGTGCCAGCAGCTTGGCCAATGAGCAGTTCTTC.

The chain carries TRBV25-1 and TRBJ2-5; D is possibly TRBD2 (7 bases). Germline V CDR1 and CDR2: MGHDK, SYGVNS. The CDR3 contains 14 residues. V was cut by 3 bases and J by 4 bases, with 12 bases left in between. The chain's CDR3 is CASSDLGGRETQYF. As DNA, the CDR3 is TGTGCCAGCAGTGATCTGGGGGGGCGAGAGACCCAGTACTTC.

This clone occurred a few times. In DNA, the CDR3 is TGTGCCAGCAGTGGGACAGGGACCCTCCACTTT. Encoded protein: CASSGTGTLHF. This chain connects TRBV2 to TRBJ1-6; 8 bases are a match to TRBD1. V shed 4 bases, J shed 14 bases, and the junction held 1 base outside the gene matches. Germline V CDR1 and CDR2: SNHLY, FYNNEI. This CDR3 is built from 11 residues.

The chain couples TRBV14 to TRBJ1-2; D remains unclear. The CDR3 totals 13 residues. Germline V CDR1 and CDR2: SGHDN, FVKESK. Trimming pared 1 base from V and 8 bases from J, leaving 11 bases between. The CDR3 DNA sequence: TGTGCCAGCAGCCAAGCTGGGGTTGCGGGCTACACCTTC. Amino acids: CASSQAGVAGYTF.

The gene calls are TRBV14 and TRBJ2-5; no reliable D call. V shed 2 bases and J shed 2 bases, with 6 bases lying between them. CDR1 SGHDN and CDR2 FVKESK come from the germline V gene. CDR3 length: 13 residues. In nucleotides, the CDR3 is TGTGCCAGCAGCCAAAGCTATCAAGAGACCCAGTACTTC. Amino acid sequence: CASSQSYQETQYF.

In regard to this clone: The same CDR3 arises from other DNA sequences in this sample as well. This chain connects TRBV20-1 to TRBJ2-1; D gene uncertain. The CDR3 runs to 10 residues. V lost 6 bases to trimming and J lost 0 bases, with 0 bases between them. Germline CDR1 DFQATT, CDR2 SNEGSKA (reference sequence). For the CDR3, the DNA is TGCAGTGCCTCCTACAATGAGCAGTTCTTC. Translated, it gives CSASYNEQFF.

The V gene is TRBV4-1, the J gene TRBJ2-7, with a weak D call TRBD2 (5 bases). Trimming pared 1 base from V and 2 bases from J, leaving 15 bases between. Germline values: CDR1 MGHRA, CDR2 YSYEKL. The CDR3 is made up of 16 amino acids. The CDR3 DNA reads as TGCGCCAGCAGCCAAGTGTCGGGAATTCCTACCTACGAGCAGTACTTC. This translates into CASSQVSGIPTYEQYF.

This chain links TRBV7-9 with TRBJ2-7, with 7 positions matching TRBD2. The J segment lost 2 bases and the V segment lost 1 base, leaving 11 bases of the junction unmatched. The CDR3 totals 17 residues. The germline CDR1 and CDR2 sequences are SEHNR and FQNEAQ (reference sequence). The CDR3 sequence is CASSLGTLADRPYEQYF. The CDR3 coding sequence is TGTGCCAGCAGCTTAGGCACGCTAGCGGACCGTCCCTACGAGCAGTACTTC.

This clone was detected once. V is TRBV12-5 and J is TRBJ1-2; the D is unclear. CDR1 is LGHNT, CDR2 FRNRAP, per germline. The germline V and J ends were trimmed by 2 bases and 7 bases, with 14 bases remaining between them. The CDR3 extends over 14 amino acids. CDR3 amino acids: CASGLSGAGFGYTF. In DNA, the CDR3 is TGTGCTAGTGGTTTGTCCGGAGCCGGCTTTGGCTACACCTTC.